Included here is one T cell receptor beta chain sequence, with context. The target antigen is unknown. These data originate in a study of T cells expressing NK-cell markers. UMIs accompanied the 5'RACE template switching by which TCR beta cDNA was made. From the 5' RACE reads, TCRdb lists one entry per CDR3 protein and no DNA. This table lists about 380,000 distinct CDR3 sequences. Study findings and constraints: The CD3+CD56-NKG2C+ fraction of a few donors was also led by these clonotypes. Six or seven donors had dominant NKG2C+ clonotypes that comprised about 1.0-7.5% of their CD8+ T cells.

Germline V gene lookup returns CDR1 LNHDA and CDR2 SQIVND (reference sequence). The CDR3 is 19 amino acids. Sequencing was performed on blood T cells: a sorted CD56 or NKG2C T cell subset, CD4+ or CD8+ T cells, or bulk PBMC T cells (not recorded which). The receptor comes from a man aged 18-75 years in good health. The genes are TRBV19 and TRBJ2-7. The CDR3 sequence is CASSWLATVQYVISYEQYF.